The present TCR beta chain was sequenced within a study of blood T cell repertoires in COVID-19. In the study overall: Whether acute or convalescent, the COVID-19 samples came from the United States, Italy and Spain.

Repertoires were generated with immunoSEQ multiplex PCR, while TCRdb's copy carries only in-frame clones and drops some. The sample has about 170,000 clones; about 86% are singletons. Trimming cost V 5 bases and J 5 bases; bases outside gene matches: 10. Germline CDR1 and CDR2: MGHDK and SYGVNS. This CDR3 is built from 15 residues. Input material: peripheral blood. The source is a man aged 18 to 30 with active or convalescent COVID-19. The chain has TRBV25-1 and TRBJ2-5; 8 bases agree with TRBD1. CDR3 bases: TGTGCCAGCAGTCCCTTAGGACAGGGCGGGGAGACCCAGTACTTC. Protein sequence: CASSPLGQGGETQYF.